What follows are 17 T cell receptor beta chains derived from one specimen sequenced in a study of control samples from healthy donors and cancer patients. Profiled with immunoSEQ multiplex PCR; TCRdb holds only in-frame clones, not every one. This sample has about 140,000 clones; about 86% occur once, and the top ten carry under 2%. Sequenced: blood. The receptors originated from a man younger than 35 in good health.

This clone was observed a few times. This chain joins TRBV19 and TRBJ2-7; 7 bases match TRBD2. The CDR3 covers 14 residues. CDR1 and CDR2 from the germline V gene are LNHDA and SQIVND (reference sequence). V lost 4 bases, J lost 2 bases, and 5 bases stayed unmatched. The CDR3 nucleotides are TGTGCCAGTAGTAACCTAGCGGCAGCCTACGAGCAGTACTTC. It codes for CASSNLAAAYEQYF.

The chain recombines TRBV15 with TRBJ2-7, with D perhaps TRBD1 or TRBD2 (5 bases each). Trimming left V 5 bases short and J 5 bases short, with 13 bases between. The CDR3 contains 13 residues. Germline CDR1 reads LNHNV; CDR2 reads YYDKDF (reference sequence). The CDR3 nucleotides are TGTGCCACCAGCGTGGGGGTAGGGGACGAGCAGTACTTC. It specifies CATSVGVGDEQYF. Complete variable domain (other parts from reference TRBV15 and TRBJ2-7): DAMVIQNPRYQVTQFGKPVTLSCSQTLNHNVMYWYQQKSSQAPKLLFHYYDKDFNNEADTPDNFQSRRPNTSFCFLDIRSPGLGDTAMYLCATSVGVGDEQYFGPGTRLTVT.

The CDR3 bases are TGTGCCAGCAGTTACTCAGAAGGCGGGGAGCTGTTTTTT. This codes for CASSYSEGGELFF. The chain combines TRBV6-6 with TRBJ2-2; D unclear. The length of the CDR3 is 13 residues. The germline V gene encodes CDR1 MNHNY and CDR2 SVGAGI (reference sequence). The ends were cut back, 0 bases at V and 7 bases at J, with 6 bases in the middle.

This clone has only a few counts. Here the CDR3 reads CASSIERGRGYNEQFF. DNA of the CDR3: TGCGCCAGCAGCATCGAGCGGGGGCGGGGATACAATGAGCAGTTCTTC. The chain combines TRBV5-1 with TRBJ2-1; 8 bases agree with TRBD2. The length of the CDR3 is 16 residues. Germline-derived CDR1 and CDR2 are SGHRS and YFSETQ. Trimming cost V 4 bases and J 4 bases; bases outside gene matches: 10.

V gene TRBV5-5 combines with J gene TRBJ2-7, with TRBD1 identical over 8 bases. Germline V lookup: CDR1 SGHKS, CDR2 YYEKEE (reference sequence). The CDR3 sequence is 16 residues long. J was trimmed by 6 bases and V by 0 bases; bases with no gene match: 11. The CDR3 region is CASSLEHGTGLSEQYF. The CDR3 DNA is TGTGCCAGCAGCTTGGAACACGGGACAGGACTTTCCGAGCAGTACTTC.

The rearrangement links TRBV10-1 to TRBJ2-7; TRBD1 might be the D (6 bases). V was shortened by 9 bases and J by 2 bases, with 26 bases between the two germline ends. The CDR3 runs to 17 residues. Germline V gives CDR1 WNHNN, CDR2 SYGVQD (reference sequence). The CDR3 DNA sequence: TGCGCCAGGAGCAGGGGACGCCAAGATAATTTTACCTACGAGCAGTACTTC. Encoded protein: CARSRGRQDNFTYEQYF.

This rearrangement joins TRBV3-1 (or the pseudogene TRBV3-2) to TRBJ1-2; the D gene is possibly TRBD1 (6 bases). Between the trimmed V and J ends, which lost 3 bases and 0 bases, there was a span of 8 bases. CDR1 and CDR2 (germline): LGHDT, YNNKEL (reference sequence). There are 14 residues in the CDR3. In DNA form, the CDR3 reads TGTGCCAGCAGCCAGGGACAAACTAACTATGGCTACACCTTC. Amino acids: CASSQGQTNYGYTF.

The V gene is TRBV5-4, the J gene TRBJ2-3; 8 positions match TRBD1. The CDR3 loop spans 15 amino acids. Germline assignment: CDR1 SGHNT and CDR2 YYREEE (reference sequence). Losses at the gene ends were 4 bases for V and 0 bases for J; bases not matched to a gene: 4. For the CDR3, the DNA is TGTGCCAGCAGCGGGAGACAGGGGAGCACAGATACGCAGTATTTT. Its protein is CASSGRQGSTDTQYF.

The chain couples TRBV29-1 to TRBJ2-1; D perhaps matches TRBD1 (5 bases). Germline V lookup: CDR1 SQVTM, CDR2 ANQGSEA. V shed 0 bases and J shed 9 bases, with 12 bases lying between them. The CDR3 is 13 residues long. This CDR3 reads CSVEDHPGIEQFF. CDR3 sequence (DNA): TGCAGCGTTGAAGATCACCCAGGGATTGAGCAGTTCTTC.

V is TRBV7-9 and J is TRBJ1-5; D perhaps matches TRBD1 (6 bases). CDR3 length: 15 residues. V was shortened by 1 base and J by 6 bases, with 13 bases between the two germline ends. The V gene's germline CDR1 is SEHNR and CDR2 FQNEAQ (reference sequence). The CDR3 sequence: CASSLGGRGSQPQHF. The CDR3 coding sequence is TGTGCCAGCAGCTTAGGGGGGCGGGGAAGTCAGCCCCAGCATTTT.

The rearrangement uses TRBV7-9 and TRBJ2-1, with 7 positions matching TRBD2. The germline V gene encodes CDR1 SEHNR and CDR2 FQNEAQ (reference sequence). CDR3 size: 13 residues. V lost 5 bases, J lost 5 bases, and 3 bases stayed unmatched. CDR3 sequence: CASSPSGDNEQFF. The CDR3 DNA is TGTGCCAGCAGCCCCAGCGGGGACAATGAGCAGTTCTTC.

The CDR3 loop is CAMRQGPNTEAFF. DNA for the CDR3: TGTGCCATGAGACAGGGACCAAACACTGAAGCTTTCTTT. The J gene is TRBJ1-1, the V gene TRBV10-3; 7 bases map to TRBD1. This CDR3 is 13 amino acids long. Germline lookup yields CDR1 ENHRY and CDR2 SYGVKD. The V and J ends lost 9 bases and 2 bases, in that order; junction bases with no gene match: 6.

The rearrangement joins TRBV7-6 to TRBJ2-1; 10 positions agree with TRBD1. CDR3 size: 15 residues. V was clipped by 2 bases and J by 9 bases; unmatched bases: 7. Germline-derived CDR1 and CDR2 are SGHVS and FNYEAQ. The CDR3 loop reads CASSLTGQGSTEQFF. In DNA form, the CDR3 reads TGTGCCAGCAGCTTAACGGGACAGGGGTCGACTGAGCAGTTCTTC.

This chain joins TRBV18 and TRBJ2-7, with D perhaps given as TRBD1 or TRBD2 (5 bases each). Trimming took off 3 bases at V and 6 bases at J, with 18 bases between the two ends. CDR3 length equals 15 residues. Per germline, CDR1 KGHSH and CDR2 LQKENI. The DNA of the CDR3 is TGTGCCAGCTCACCCGGGACCGTAAGCCTAGCCGAGCAGTACTTC. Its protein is CASSPGTVSLAEQYF.

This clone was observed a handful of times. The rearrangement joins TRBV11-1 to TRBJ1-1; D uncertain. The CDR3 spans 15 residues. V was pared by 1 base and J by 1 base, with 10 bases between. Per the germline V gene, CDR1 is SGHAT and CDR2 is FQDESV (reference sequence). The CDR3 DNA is TGTGCCAGCAGCTTAGTCCTGGGCCAGAACACTGAAGCTTTCTTT. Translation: CASSLVLGQNTEAFF. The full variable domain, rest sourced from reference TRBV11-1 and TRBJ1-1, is EAEVAQSPRYKITEKSQAVAFWCDPISGHATLYWYRQILGQGPELLVQFQDESVVDDSQLPKDRFSAERLKGVDSTLKIQPAELGDSAMYLCASSLVLGQNTEAFFGQGTRLTVV.

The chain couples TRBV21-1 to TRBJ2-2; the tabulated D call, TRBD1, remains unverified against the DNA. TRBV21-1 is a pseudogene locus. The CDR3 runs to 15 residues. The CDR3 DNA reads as TGTGCCAGCACCAAAGGAGACAAGACGACCGGGGAGCTGTTTTTT. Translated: CASTKGDKTTGELFF.

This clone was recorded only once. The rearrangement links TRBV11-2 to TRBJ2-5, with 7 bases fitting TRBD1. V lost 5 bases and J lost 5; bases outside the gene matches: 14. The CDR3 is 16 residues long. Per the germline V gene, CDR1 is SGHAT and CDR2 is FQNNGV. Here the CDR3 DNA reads TGTGCCAGCAGCCCGCCCCCGACAGGGATTAGGGAGACCCAGTACTTC. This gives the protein CASSPPPTGIRETQYF.